This T cell receptor beta chain was identified in a study of PD-L1 blockade in urothelial cancer. The overall study: Beginning around 2014, patients received atezolizumab, given as 1,200 mg intravenously every 3 weeks.

Here immunoSEQ multiplex PCR was the method, and the copy in TCRdb shows in-frame clones only, minus some. This table has about 30,000 clones, around four fifths appearing once. Time point reported: peripheral blood 6 weeks after treatment start. Study conclusions and caveats: Below-median pretreatment blood TCR clonality was associated with improved progression-free and overall survival. It was durable-benefit patients whose tumor-associated blood clones expanded more at 3 weeks.

Of note for this clone: The antigen is not known.

The clonotype originates from a man aged 70-80 years with urothelial cancer. The material sequenced was PBMCs, taken around atezolizumab (anti-PD-L1) treatment.

CDR3 sequence (DNA): TGCGCCAGCAGCTTGGTGACGGGTAACAATGAGCAGTTCTTC. This encodes CASSLVTGNNEQFF. V is TRBV5-1 and J is TRBJ2-1; D gene ambiguous. The length of the CDR3 is 14 residues. Trimming left V 0 bases short and J 5 bases short, with 9 bases between. Germline V gives CDR1 SGHRS, CDR2 YFSETQ.